The 11 T cell receptor beta chains below all came from one sample that was sequenced in a study of memory CD4+ T cells and cytomegalovirus serostatus. Data came from immunoSEQ multiplex PCR; TCRdb stores just in-frame clones and leaves some out. This table has tens of thousands of clones, about 73% appearing once. Single viable CD3+CD4+CD8-CD45RO+ cells were sorted as the memory CD4+ T cells. The sequenced sample consisted of memory CD4+ T cells from blood. The receptors shown here come from an adult in good health and CMV-seropositive.

CDR3 in amino acids: CASSTILTGEQYF. DNA of the CDR3: TGTGCCAGTAGTACAATCCTAACCGGGGAGCAGTACTTC. This rearrangement joins TRBV19 to TRBJ2-7; D unclear. V lost 4 bases to trimming and J lost 7 bases, with 14 bases between them. This CDR3 is built from 13 residues. CDR1 and CDR2 from the germline V gene are LNHDA and SQIVND (reference sequence). The full variable domain, its missing parts supplied by reference TRBV19 and TRBJ2-7, is DGGITQSPKYLFRKEGQNVTLSCEQNLNHDAMYWYRQDPGQGLRLIYYSQIVNDFQKGDIAEGYSVSREKKESFPLTVTSAQKNPTAFYLCASSTILTGEQYFGPGTRLTVT.

This chain joins TRBV27 and TRBJ2-7; D gene unclear. CDR3 size: 13 residues. CDR1 and CDR2 from the germline V gene are MNHEY and SMNVEV (reference sequence). Trimming pared 11 bases from V and 3 bases from J, leaving 17 bases between. CDR3: CAWWGGSHYEQYV. The CDR3 nucleotides read TGTGCCTGGTGGGGTGGTTCTCACTACGAGCAGTACGTC.

This chain uses TRBV28 with TRBJ2-3; TRBD2 might be the D (6 bases). Looked up from germline, CDR1 is MDHEN and CDR2 is SYDVKM. The CDR3 contains 16 residues. V was pared by 2 bases and J by 2 bases, with 14 bases between. The CDR3 bases are TGTGCCAGCAGTTTAGGCAGAGCGGGCCTCACAGATACGCAGTATTTT. It encodes CASSLGRAGLTDTQYF.

In this sample, this clone turned up once. The chain uses TRBV6-5 and TRBJ1-2, with D possibly matching TRBD1 (5 bases). The CDR3 is 13 residues long. V was clipped by 6 bases and J by 4 bases, with 12 bases between them. Germline-derived CDR1 and CDR2 are MNHEY and SVGAGI. The chain's CDR3 is CASRPGPGYGYTF. The CDR3 DNA reads TGTGCCAGCAGACCGGGGCCAGGCTATGGCTACACCTTC.

The chain is built from TRBV5-4 and TRBJ2-2; no clear D gene. CDR1 is SGHNT, CDR2 YYREEE, per germline (reference sequence). Trimming left V 4 bases short and J 5 bases short, with 12 bases between. The CDR3 spans 14 residues. The CDR3: CASSHPRETGELFF. In nucleotides, the CDR3 is TGTGCCAGCAGCCACCCAAGGGAAACCGGGGAGCTGTTTTTT.

J is TRBJ2-3 and V is TRBV7-2; unclear D gene. V was clipped by 1 base and J by 2 bases, with 10 bases between them. This CDR3 region has 15 residues. Germline lookup yields CDR1 SGHTA and CDR2 FQGNSA. As DNA, the CDR3 is TGTGCCAGCAGCTTAGGAGGCCAATCCACAGATACGCAGTATTTT. As protein: CASSLGGQSTDTQYF. Full variable domain (outside the CDR3, taken from reference TRBV7-2 and TRBJ2-3): GAGVSQSPSNKVTEKGKDVELRCDPISGHTALYWYRQSLGQGLEFLIYFQGNSAPDKSGLPSDRFSAERTGGSVSTLTIQRTQQEDSAVYLCASSLGGQSTDTQYFGPGTRLTVL.

This clone was seen a handful of times. The chain links TRBV12-5 to TRBJ2-1; the D is unclear. The CDR3 has 14 amino acids. Trimming removed 5 bases at V and 0 bases at J, with 8 bases between. Germline V gene lookup returns CDR1 LGHNT and CDR2 FRNRAP. CDR3 in amino acids: CASGILGSYNEQFF. The CDR3 DNA follows: TGTGCTAGTGGTATTCTCGGCTCCTACAATGAGCAGTTCTTC.

The V and J genes are TRBV27 and TRBJ1-2; D is possibly TRBD1 (5 bases). Germline lookup yields CDR1 MNHEY and CDR2 SMNVEV (reference sequence). CDR3 length equals 13 residues. V lost 2 bases to trimming and J lost 5 bases, with 9 bases between them. CDR3 sequence (DNA): TGTGCCAGCAGTTTAAGGGACGGATATGGCTACACCTTC. It yields the protein CASSLRDGYGYTF.

V gene TRBV7-2 combines with J gene TRBJ2-7; TRBD2 aligns across 7 bases. V was clipped by 6 bases and J by 4 bases; unmatched bases: 3. The CDR3 has 12 amino acids. The germline V gene has CDR1 SGHTA and CDR2 FQGNSA. The CDR3 bases are TGTGCCAGCAGTGGAGCGGGATACGAGCAGTACGTC. Amino acid sequence: CASSGAGYEQYV.

The J gene is TRBJ1-1, the V gene TRBV20-1; no clear D gene. Germline V lookup: CDR1 DFQATT, CDR2 SNEGSKA (reference sequence). V gave up 0 bases and J gave up 5 bases, with 4 bases separating them. This CDR3 is built from 11 residues. In nucleotides, the CDR3 is TGCAGTGCTAGAGATCGGACTGAAGCTTTCTTT. This codes for CSARDRTEAFF.

DNA of the CDR3: TGCGCCAGCAGTGAGGGAGGCCAAAACATTCAGTACTTC. Translating it yields CASSEGGQNIQYF. The V call is TRBV10-1, the J call TRBJ2-4, with a weak D call TRBD2 (5 bases). The CDR3 spans 13 residues. CDR1 WNHNN and CDR2 SYGVQD come from the germline V gene (reference sequence). With 2 bases removed from V and 5 bases from J, the gap between germline ends came to 7 bases.